These T cell receptor beta chains were read from a single sample in a study of T cell responses to AZD1222 COVID-19 vaccine. Assay: immunoSEQ multiplex PCR; the TCRdb copy retains only in-frame clones and omits some. The table has fewer than 120,000 clones, more than 90% seen once; the top ten hold around 2.5%. The sample here was peripheral blood, taken 28 days after the second AZD1222 dose. Source of these receptors: an adult who received the AZD1222 COVID-19 vaccine. The CDR3 runs from the conserved cysteine through the conserved F or W. The D gene is left open where the match is weak. Only some rows state a clone size, as once, few, many or a class for expanded clones.

V gene	J gene	clone size	D gene	CDR3 protein	CDR3 DNA
TRBV3-1/TRBV3-2	TRBJ2-2	NA	NA	CASSHHGRGTTGELFF	TGTGCCAGCAGCCACCACGGCAGGGGTACAACCGGGGAGCTGTTTTTT
TRBV7-9	TRBJ1-4	NA	NA	CASSPIAEGEKLFF	TGTGCCAGCAGCCCGATCGCCGAGGGGGAAAAACTGTTTTTT
TRBV19	TRBJ2-7	NA	NA	CASSYNLGIEQYF	TGTGCCAGTAGTTATAATCTGGGTATCGAGCAGTACTTC
TRBV4-2	TRBJ2-1	NA	TRBD2	CASSQDDPGGSYNEQFF	TGTGCCAGCAGCCAAGACGATCCGGGGGGATCCTACAATGAGCAGTTCTTC
TRBV9	TRBJ2-1	NA	NA	CASSVEGSRGEQFF	TGTGCCAGCAGCGTAGAGGGCAGCAGGGGTGAGCAGTTCTTC
TRBV7-9	TRBJ2-7	NA	NA	CASSPEGSREQYF	TGTGCCAGCAGCCCAGAGGGGTCTCGCGAGCAGTACTTC
TRBV7-2	TRBJ1-1	NA	NA	CASSLASAGIAFF	TGTGCCAGCAGCTTAGCGTCTGCGGGGATCGCTTTCTTT
TRBV7-9	TRBJ2-7	NA	TRBD1	CASSLGGQGFSYEQYF	TGTGCCAGCAGCTTAGGAGGACAGGGGTTCTCCTACGAGCAGTACTTC
TRBV5-1	TRBJ1-3	NA	NA	CASSLVGRTGGNTIYF	TGCGCCAGCAGCTTGGTAGGCCGGACCGGTGGAAACACCATATATTTT
TRBV18	TRBJ2-2	NA	NA	CASSEGQDNTGELFF	TGTGCCAGCTCAGAGGGCCAGGACAACACCGGGGAGCTGTTTTTT
TRBV6-2/TRBV6-3	TRBJ2-7	NA	TRBD1	CASSDPTGGSYEQYF	TGTGCCAGCAGCGACCCTACAGGGGGGTCCTACGAGCAGTACTTC
TRBV6-5	TRBJ1-4	NA	NA	CASTRGEEKLFF	TGTGCCAGCACCCGGGGAGAGGAAAAACTGTTTTTT
TRBV3-1/TRBV3-2	TRBJ1-4	NA	NA	CASSQGRGRARLFF	TGTGCCAGCAGCCAAGGCAGAGGACGGGCAAGACTGTTTTTT
TRBV5-4	TRBJ2-2	NA	NA	CASTLEEAGPYTGELFF	TGTGCCAGCACCTTGGAGGAGGCAGGGCCCTACACCGGGGAGCTGTTTTTT
TRBV5-1	TRBJ1-6	NA	NA	CASSLRGTNSPLHF	TGCGCCAGCAGCCTCAGGGGAACGAATTCACCCCTCCACTTT
TRBV6-5	TRBJ1-3	few	NA	CASSYGGEPSGNTIYF	TGTGCCAGCAGTTACGGGGGGGAGCCCTCTGGAAACACCATATATTTT
TRBV7-9	TRBJ2-3	NA	NA	CASSLSTDTQYF	TGTGCCAGCAGCCTTTCGACAGATACGCAGTATTTT
TRBV3-1/TRBV3-2	TRBJ1-2	NA	TRBD1	CASSQGDRGHGYTF	TGTGCCAGCAGCCAAGGGGACAGGGGGCATGGCTACACCTTC
TRBV24-1	TRBJ2-2	NA	NA	CATTDGYTGELFF	TGTGCCACCACTGACGGATACACCGGGGAGCTGTTTTTT
TRBV19	TRBJ2-2	NA	NA	CASSIDRENTGELFF	TGTGCCAGTAGTATAGACAGGGAGAACACCGGGGAGCTGTTTTTT
TRBV7-6	TRBJ2-7	NA	TRBD1	CASSLVQGPHEQYF	TGTGCCAGCAGCTTAGTACAGGGGCCCCACGAGCAGTACTTC
TRBV12-3/TRBV12-4	TRBJ1-5	NA	NA	CASSSPNQPQHF	TGTGCCAGCAGTTCCCCTAATCAGCCCCAGCATTTT
TRBV4-2	TRBJ2-7	NA	NA	CASSPSRPLAEISYEQYF	TGTGCCAGCAGCCCCAGCCGGCCCCTAGCCGAGATCTCCTACGAGCAGTACTTC
TRBV4-2	TRBJ1-3	NA	NA	CASSQVLWTSSGNTIYF	TGTGCCAGCAGCCAAGTGCTTTGGACCAGCTCTGGAAACACCATATATTTT
TRBV6-6	TRBJ1-6	NA	TRBD1	CASSYRDRDKSPLHF	TGTGCCAGCAGTTACAGGGACAGGGATAAATCACCCCTCCACTTT
TRBV4-3	TRBJ1-3	NA	NA	CASSQSGHPISGNTIYF	TGCGCCAGCAGCCAATCGGGACATCCGATCTCTGGAAACACCATATATTTT
TRBV6-4	TRBJ1-1	few	NA	CASSVDTGRSAFF	TGTGCCAGCAGCGTGGACACGGGTCGTTCGGCTTTCTTT
TRBV4-3	TRBJ2-6	NA	NA	CASSQEYNSGANVLTF	TGCGCCAGCAGCCAAGAGTACAACTCTGGGGCCAACGTCCTGACTTTC
TRBV7-2	TRBJ1-5	NA	NA	CASSLRYRDSNQPQHF	TGTGCCAGCAGCTTACGGTACAGGGATAGCAATCAGCCCCAGCATTTT
TRBV3-1/TRBV3-2	TRBJ2-2	NA	NA	CASSVRGNTGELFF	TGTGCCAGCAGCGTGCGGGGAAACACCGGGGAGCTGTTTTTT
TRBV10-1	TRBJ2-1	NA	TRBD1	CASRGILQGYNEQFF	TGCGCCAGCAGGGGGATATTACAGGGGTACAATGAGCAGTTCTTC
TRBV5-4	TRBJ2-7	once	TRBD1	CASSPGTGGLYEQYF	TGTGCCAGCAGCCCCGGGACAGGGGGCCTCTACGAGCAGTACTTC
TRBV3-1/TRBV3-2	TRBJ2-7	NA	TRBD2	CASSRTSGGHYEQYF	TGTGCCAGCAGCAGGACTAGCGGGGGCCACTACGAGCAGTACTTC
TRBV2	TRBJ1-1	NA	NA	CASSEGRSLGEAFF	TGTGCCAGCAGTGAAGGGAGGTCCCTAGGGGAAGCTTTCTTT
TRBV5-6	TRBJ2-7	once	NA	CASSLERGGSSYEQYF	TGTGCCAGCAGCTTGGAAAGGGGGGGAAGCTCCTACGAGCAGTACTTC
TRBV9	TRBJ2-5	NA	NA	CASSVEGWEGAQETQYF	TGTGCCAGCAGCGTAGAGGGTTGGGAGGGGGCTCAAGAGACCCAGTACTTC